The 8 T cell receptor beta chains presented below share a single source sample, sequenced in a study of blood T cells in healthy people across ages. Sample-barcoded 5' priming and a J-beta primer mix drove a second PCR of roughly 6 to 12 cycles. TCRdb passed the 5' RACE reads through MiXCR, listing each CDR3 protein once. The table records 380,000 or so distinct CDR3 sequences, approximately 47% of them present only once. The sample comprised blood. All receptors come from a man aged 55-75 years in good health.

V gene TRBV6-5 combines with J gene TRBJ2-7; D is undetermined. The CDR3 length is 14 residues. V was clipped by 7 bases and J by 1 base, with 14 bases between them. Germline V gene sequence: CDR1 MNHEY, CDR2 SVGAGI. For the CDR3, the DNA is TGTGCCAGCACTCCTGCCCCGCCTTCCTACGAGCAGTACTTC. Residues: CASTPAPPSYEQYF.

The CDR3 DNA reads as TGTGCCACTCGGGACACGCAACGTCGGAACACTGAAGCTTTCTTT. Its translation: CATRDTQRRNTEAFF. The genes are TRBV6-1 and TRBJ1-1, with D perhaps matching TRBD1 (6 bases). The CDR3 sequence is 15 residues long. Germline-derived CDR1 and CDR2 are MNHNS and SASEGT. Trimming left V 10 bases short and J 1 base short, with 19 bases between.

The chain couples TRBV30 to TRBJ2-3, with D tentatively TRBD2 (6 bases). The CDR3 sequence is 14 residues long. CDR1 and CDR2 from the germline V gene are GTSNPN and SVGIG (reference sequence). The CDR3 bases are TGTGCATGTGCCTGGATAAAGGTAGGAGGGGCGCAGTATTTT. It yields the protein CACAWIKVGGAQYF.

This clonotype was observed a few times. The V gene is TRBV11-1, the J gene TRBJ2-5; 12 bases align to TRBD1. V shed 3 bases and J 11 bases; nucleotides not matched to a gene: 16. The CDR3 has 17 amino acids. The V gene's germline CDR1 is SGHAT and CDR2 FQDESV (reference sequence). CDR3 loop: CASSFGPGQGASHEQYF. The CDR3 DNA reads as TGTGCCAGCAGCTTCGGACCGGGACAGGGGGCTTCCCATGAGCAGTACTTC.

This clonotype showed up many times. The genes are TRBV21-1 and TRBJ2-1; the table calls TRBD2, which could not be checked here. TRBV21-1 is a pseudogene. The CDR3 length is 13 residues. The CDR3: CASSRSGSDEQFF. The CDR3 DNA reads TGTGCCAGCAGCAGGAGCGGGAGCGATGAGCAGTTCTTC.

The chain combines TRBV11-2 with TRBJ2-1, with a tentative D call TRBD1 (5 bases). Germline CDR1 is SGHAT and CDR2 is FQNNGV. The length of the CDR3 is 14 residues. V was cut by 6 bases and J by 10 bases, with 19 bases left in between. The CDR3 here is CASSPLQGLGEQFF. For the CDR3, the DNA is TGTGCCAGCAGTCCCCTCCAGGGTTTAGGGGAGCAGTTCTTC. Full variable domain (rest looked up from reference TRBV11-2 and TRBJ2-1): EAGVAQSPRYKIIEKRQSVAFWCNPISGHATLYWYQQILGQGPKLLIQFQNNGVVDDSQLPKDRFSAERLKGVDSTLKIQPAKLEDSAVYLCASSPLQGLGEQFFGPGTRLTVL.

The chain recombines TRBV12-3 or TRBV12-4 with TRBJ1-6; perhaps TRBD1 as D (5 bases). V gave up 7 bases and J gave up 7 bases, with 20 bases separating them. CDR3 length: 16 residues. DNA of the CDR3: TGTGCCAGCACCCGCCGCGGGGGAACGAGAAATTCACCCCTCCACTTT. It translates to CASTRRGGTRNSPLHF.

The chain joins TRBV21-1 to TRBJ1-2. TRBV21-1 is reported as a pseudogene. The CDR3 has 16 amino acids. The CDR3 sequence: CASSKDRQGTNYGYTF. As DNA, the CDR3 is TGTGCCAGCAGCAAAGATCGGCAGGGAACCAACTATGGCTACACCTTC.